The text below deals with one T cell receptor beta chain. The table lists this clonotype with a few counts. What this receptor recognizes is not known. Base qualities are not at hand, and no much larger clone is one base apart. Library construction relied on PCR. TCRdb names Illumina HiSeq 2500 as the instrument used. Molecular barcoding was employed in the preparation of TCR libraries, with unique molecular identifiers being used to normalize TCRbeta repertoire quantification. Starting from the raw public reads, TCRdb applied fastp trimming at Q25, assembled clones with MiXCR and retained in-frame beta chains. CDR3 protein duplicates are merged, each entry listing the most common genes and DNA. A total of 500,000 or so distinct CDR3 sequences appear in this sample, approximately 30% of them only once. The top ten constitute under 3% of the sample. CDR1 and CDR2 are read off the germline V gene (reference sequence) as SGHKS and YYEKEE. Trimming leaves V shorter by 3 bases and J shorter by 3 bases, with the junction holding 14 bases beyond the gene matches. The CDR3 runs 18 amino acids, cysteine and phenylalanine included. Only the CDR3 region is kept as DNA, spanning 54 bases read in frame from base 1.

These data come from a study of T-cell reconstitution after alpha-beta-depleted transplantation in children (dated by TCRdb to 2016 to 2018). For the study in its entirety: The study quantitatively tracked T-cell immune reconstitution after TCRalphabeta/CD19-depleted allogeneic hematopoietic cell transplantation in children using TCR repertoire profiling.

The sequence is built from TRBV5-5 and TRBJ1-1, and 10 bases in between align with TRBD1. The receptor was derived from a human donor who donated a stem cell graft to a child with aplastic anemia. The material was PBMCs from the stem cell graft donor, obtained from the stem cell graft. The CDR3 region has the sequence CASSSLAGTGARDTEAFF. Here is the DNA: TGTGCCAGCAGCTCGTTAGCCGGGACAGGGGCTAGGGACACTGAAGCTTTCTTT.